This T cell receptor beta chain is drawn from a study of OX40 agonist ivuxolimab in advanced cancers. About the study: Dose-escalation patients' cancers were hepatocellular carcinoma, melanoma, renal cell or head and neck cancer. Age averaged around 54 years (range roughly 23 to 80), and more than 80% were male.

This table comes from immunoSEQ multiplex PCR, and its TCRdb copy is limited to in-frame clones, with some not included. The sample shows 9,500 to 15,000 clones, around 81% of them seen only once. Germline lookup yields CDR1 SGHDT and CDR2 YYEEEE. V lost 4 bases to trimming and J lost 5 bases, with 22 bases between them. The CDR3 extends over 16 amino acids. The sequencing here drew on CD4+ or CD8+ T cells sorted from blood, taken in a trial of the OX40 agonist ivuxolimab. This TCR derives from an adult with an advanced solid tumor such as melanoma, head and neck, liver or kidney cancer. V and J are TRBV5-6 and TRBJ2-7; weak D call: TRBD1 (8 bases). The CDR3 nucleotides are TGTGCCAGCAGCCCCCCGGGAGGACAGGGCGGGGACGAGCAGTACTTC. This codes for CASSPPGGQGGDEQYF.